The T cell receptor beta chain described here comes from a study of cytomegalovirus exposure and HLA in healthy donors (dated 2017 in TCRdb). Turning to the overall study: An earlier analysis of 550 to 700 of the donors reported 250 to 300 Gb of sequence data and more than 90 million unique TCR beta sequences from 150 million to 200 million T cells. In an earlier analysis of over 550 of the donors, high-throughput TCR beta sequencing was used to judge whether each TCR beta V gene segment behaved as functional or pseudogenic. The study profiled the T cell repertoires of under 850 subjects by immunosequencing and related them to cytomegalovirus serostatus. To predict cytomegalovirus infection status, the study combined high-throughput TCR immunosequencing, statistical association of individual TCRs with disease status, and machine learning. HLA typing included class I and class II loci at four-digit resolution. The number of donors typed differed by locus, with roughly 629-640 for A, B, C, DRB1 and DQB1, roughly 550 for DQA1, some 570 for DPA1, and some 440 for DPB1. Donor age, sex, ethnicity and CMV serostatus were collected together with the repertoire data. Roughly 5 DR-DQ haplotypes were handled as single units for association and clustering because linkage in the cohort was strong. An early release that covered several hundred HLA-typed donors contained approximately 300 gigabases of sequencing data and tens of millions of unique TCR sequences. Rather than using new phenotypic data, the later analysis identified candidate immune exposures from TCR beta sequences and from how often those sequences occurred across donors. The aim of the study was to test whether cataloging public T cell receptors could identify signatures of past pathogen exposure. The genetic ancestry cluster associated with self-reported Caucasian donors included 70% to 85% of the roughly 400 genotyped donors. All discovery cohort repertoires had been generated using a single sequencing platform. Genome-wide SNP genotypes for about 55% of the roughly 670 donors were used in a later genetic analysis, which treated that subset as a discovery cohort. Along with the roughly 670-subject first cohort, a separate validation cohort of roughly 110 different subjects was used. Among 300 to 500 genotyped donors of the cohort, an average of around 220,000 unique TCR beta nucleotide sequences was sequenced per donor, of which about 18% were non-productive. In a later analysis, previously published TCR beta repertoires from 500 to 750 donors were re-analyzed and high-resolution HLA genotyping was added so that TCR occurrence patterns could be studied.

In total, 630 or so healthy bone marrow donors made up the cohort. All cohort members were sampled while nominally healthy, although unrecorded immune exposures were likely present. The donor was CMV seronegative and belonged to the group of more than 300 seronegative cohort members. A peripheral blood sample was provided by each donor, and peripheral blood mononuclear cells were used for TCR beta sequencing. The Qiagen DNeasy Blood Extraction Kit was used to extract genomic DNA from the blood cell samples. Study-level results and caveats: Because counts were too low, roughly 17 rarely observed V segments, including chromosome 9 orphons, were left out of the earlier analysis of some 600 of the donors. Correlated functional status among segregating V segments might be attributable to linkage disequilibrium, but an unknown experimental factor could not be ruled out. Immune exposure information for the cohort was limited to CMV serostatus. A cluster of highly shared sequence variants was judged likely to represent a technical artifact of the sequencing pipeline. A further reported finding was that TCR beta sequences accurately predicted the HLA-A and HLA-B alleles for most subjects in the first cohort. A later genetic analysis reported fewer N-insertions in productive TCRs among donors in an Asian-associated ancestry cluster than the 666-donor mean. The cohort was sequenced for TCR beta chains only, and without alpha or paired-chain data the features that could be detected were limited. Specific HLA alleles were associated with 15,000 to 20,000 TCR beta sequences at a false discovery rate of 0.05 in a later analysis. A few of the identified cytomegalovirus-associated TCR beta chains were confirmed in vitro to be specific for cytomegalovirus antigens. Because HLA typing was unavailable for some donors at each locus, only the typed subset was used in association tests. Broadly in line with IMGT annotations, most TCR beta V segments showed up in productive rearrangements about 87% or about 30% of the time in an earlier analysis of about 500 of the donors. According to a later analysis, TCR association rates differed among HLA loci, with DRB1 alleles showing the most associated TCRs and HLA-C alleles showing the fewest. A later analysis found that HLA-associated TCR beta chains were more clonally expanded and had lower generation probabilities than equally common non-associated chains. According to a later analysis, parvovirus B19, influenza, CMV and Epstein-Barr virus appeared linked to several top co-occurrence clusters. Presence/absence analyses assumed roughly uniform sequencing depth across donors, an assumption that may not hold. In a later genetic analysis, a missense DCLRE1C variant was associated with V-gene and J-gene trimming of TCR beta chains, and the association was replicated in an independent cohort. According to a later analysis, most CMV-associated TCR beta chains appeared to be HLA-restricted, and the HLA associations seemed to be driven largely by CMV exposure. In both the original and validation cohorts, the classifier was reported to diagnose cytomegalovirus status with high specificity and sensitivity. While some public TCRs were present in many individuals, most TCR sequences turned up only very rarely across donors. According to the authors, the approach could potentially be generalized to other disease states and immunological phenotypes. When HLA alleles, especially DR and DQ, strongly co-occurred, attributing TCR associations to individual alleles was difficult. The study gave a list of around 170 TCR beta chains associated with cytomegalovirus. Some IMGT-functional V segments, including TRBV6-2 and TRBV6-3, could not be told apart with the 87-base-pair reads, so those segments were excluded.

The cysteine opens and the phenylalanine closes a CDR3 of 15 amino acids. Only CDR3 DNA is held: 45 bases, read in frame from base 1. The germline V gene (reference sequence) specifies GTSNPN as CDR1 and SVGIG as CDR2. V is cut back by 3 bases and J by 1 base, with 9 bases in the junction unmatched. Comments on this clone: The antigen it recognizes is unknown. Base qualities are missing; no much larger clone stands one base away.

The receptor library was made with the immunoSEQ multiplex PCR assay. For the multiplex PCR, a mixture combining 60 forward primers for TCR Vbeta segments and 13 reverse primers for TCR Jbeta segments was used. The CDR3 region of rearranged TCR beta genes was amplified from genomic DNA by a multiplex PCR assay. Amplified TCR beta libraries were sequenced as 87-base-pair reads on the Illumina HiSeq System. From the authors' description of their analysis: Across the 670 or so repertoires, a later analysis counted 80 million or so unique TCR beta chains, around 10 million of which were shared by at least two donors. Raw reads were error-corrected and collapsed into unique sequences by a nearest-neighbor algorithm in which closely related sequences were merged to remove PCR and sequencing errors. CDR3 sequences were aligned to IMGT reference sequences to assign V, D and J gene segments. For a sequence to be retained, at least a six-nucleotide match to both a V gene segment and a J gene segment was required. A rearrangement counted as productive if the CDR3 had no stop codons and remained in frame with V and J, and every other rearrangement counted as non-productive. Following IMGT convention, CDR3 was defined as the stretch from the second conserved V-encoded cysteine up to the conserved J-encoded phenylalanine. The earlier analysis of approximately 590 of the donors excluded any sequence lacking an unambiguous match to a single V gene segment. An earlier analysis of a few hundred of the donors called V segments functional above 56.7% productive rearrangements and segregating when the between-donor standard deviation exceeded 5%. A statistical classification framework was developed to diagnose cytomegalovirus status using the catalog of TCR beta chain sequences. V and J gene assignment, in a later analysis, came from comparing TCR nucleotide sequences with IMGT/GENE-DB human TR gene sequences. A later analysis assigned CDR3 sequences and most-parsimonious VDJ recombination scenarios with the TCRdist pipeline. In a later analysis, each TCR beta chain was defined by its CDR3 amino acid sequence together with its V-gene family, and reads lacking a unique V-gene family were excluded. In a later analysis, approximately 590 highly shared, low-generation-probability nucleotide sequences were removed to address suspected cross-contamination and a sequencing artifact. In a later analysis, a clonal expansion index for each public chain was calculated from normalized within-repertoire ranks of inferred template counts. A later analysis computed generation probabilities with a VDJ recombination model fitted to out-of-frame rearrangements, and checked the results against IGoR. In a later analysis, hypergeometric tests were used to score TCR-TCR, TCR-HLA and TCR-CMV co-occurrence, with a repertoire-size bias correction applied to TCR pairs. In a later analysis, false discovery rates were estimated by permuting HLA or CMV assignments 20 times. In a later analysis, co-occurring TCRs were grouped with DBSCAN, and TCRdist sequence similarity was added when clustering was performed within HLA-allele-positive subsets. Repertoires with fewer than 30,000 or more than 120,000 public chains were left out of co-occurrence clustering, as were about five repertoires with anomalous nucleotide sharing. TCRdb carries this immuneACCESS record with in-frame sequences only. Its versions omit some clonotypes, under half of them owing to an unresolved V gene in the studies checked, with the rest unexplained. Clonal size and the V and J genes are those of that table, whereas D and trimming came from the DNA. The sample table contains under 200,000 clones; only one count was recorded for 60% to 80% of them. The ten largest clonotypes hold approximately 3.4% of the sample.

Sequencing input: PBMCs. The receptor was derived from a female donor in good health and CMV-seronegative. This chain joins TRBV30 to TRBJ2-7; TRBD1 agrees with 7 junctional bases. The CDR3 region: CAWSPGQESSYEQYF. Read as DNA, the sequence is TGTGCCTGGAGCCCTGGACAGGAATCATCCTACGAGCAGTACTTC.